This T cell receptor beta chain was retrieved from a study of regulatory T cells in long-lasting Graves disease. Study results and limitations: Patients with persistent disease shared 2,741 public clonotypes, outpacing the roughly 1,000 shared by new patients. TRBV28, TRBJ1-2 and TRBJ2-5 were segments that persistent disease favored.

CDR1 is SGHTA and CDR2 is FQGNSA in the germline V gene. CDR3 length: 15 residues. Arm-PCR of CDR3 regions with iRepertoire HTBI primers generated TCR beta libraries. TCRdb recomputed calls from the multiplex PCR reads with MiXCR, one row per CDR3 protein. The sample has some 560,000 distinct CDR3 sequences; 15% to 20% are singletons. Sample time point: newly diagnosed GD, antithyroid drugs for less than 3 months. RNA extracted from PBMCs served as the sequencing template. On this clonotype: Its antigen is still unknown. A junction boundary mismatches the germline segment, possibly from a read error.

These sequences were also reported in another study, on T cells in Graves' hyperthyroidism and ophthalmopathy.

Material: peripheral blood mononuclear cells (PBMCs), obtained at new diagnosis, from a patient treated with antithyroid drugs. The TCR was taken from a middle-aged woman with Graves disease. The chain has TRBV7-2 and TRBJ2-7; D gene uncertain. The CDR3 sequence: CASSQTWPSTYEQYF. CDR3 sequence (DNA): TGCGCCAGCAGCCAGACCTGGCCCAGCACCTACGAGCAGTACTTC.